This T cell receptor beta chain stems from a study of blood T cell repertoires in COVID-19. Study as a whole: In each case, the material was cDNA or gDNA derived from T cells, B-cell-depleted T cells, or PBMCs.

The method was immunoSEQ multiplex PCR; TCRdb's version includes in-frame clones alone and lacks a portion of them. The repertoire holds roughly 36,000 clones, with approximately 96% as singletons. This CDR3 comprises 16 residues. CDR1 is DFQATT, CDR2 SNEGSKA, per germline (reference sequence). V was pared by 3 bases and J by 5 bases, with 13 bases of the junction left unmatched. Specimen: peripheral blood. The sequence was collected from a human donor with active COVID-19. The donor label of this sample is uncertain. This chain uses TRBV20-1 with TRBJ2-7; 10 bases are a match to TRBD2. The CDR3 nucleotides are TGCAGTGCTAGTTGGAATAGCGGGAGGCTCGGGAACGAGCAGTACTTC. Translation gives CSASWNSGRLGNEQYF.